This T cell receptor beta chain was profiled in a study of T cells in Graves' hyperthyroidism and ophthalmopathy. This clonotype was detected a few times. TCR beta CDR3 regions were amplified from RNA. First-round RT-PCR of the TCR CDR3 relied on the HTBI primer set. TCRdb re-called the multiplex PCR reads through MiXCR, storing one row per CDR3 protein. Altogether roughly 500,000 distinct CDR3 sequences are present, 40% to 50% being singletons, with the ten largest covering 44%. Looked up from germline, CDR1 is DFQATT and CDR2 is SNEGSKA (reference sequence). The CDR3 spans 15 residues. The V segment lost 6 bases and the J segment 3 bases; nucleotides outside the gene matches: 9.

Sequenced input: peripheral blood or thyroid tissue (not recorded which). The J gene is TRBJ2-3, the V gene TRBV20-1, with 10 bases aligning to TRBD2. The receptor was isolated from an adult woman with Graves' disease, either hyperthyroidism or ophthalmopathy (not recorded which). The CDR3 spells CSASTLAGATDTQYF. The CDR3 nucleotides are TGCAGTGCCTCCACCCTAGCGGGGGCTACAGATACGCAGTATTTT.